A single sample gave rise to the 4 T cell receptor beta chains below, sequenced in a study of blood T cell repertoires in COVID-19. Generated by immunoSEQ multiplex PCR, the TCRdb table keeps only in-frame clones and is missing some. The top ten hold roughly 5.3% of the sample, which has about 220,000 clones, 80% to 90% seen once. Sequencing was carried out using peripheral blood. The receptors stem from a woman aged 55-69 years who had recovered from COVID-19.

The chain is built from TRBV11-3 and TRBJ2-2, with 11 positions matching TRBD1. The V gene end was trimmed by 5 bases and the J gene end by 1 base; junction bases not matched to a gene: 3. The CDR3 spans 16 residues. Germline V lookup: CDR1 SGHNT, CDR2 YENEEA. The CDR3 sequence is CASSGGTGGNTGELFF. CDR3 in DNA: TGTGCCAGCAGCGGGGGGACAGGGGGGAACACCGGGGAGCTGTTTTTT.

V is TRBV4-1 and J is TRBJ1-1; 11 nucleotides match TRBD1. Per the germline V gene, CDR1 is MGHRA and CDR2 is YSYEKL. V shed 5 bases, J shed 6 bases, and the junction held 5 bases outside the gene matches. This CDR3 spans 14 amino acids. CDR3 DNA: TGCGCCAGCAGCAGGACAGGGGGCCTCCCTGAAGCTTTCTTT. Encoded protein: CASSRTGGLPEAFF.

The chain recombines TRBV5-4 with TRBJ1-2, with 7 bases matching TRBD1. The germline gives CDR1 SGHNT, CDR2 YYREEE (reference sequence). The CDR3 covers 16 residues. Trimming cost V 3 bases and J 2 bases; bases outside gene matches: 10. This chain's CDR3 is CASSSPGTAVNYGYTF. As DNA, the CDR3 is TGTGCCAGCAGCTCGCCTGGGACAGCGGTAAACTATGGCTACACCTTC.

The chain recombines TRBV2 with TRBJ2-7, with D hard to call. Looked up from germline, CDR1 is SNHLY and CDR2 is FYNNEI. The V and J ends lost 4 bases and 3 bases respectively, with 7 bases between them. CDR3 length: 12 amino acids. Written as DNA, the CDR3 is TGTGCCAGCAGTGGGGCAAACTACGAGCAGTACTTC. This encodes CASSGANYEQYF.